These T cell receptor beta chains were read from a single sample in a study of OX40 agonist ivuxolimab in advanced cancers. Method: immunoSEQ multiplex PCR; TCRdb's copy keeps in-frame clones and lacks some. The sample carries about 69,000 clones, just over 90% recorded once. The specimen comprised CD4+ or CD8+ T cells sorted from blood, sampled in a trial of the OX40 agonist ivuxolimab. Receptors originate from an adult with an advanced solid tumor such as melanoma, head and neck, liver or kidney cancer. Each CDR3 is given without its conserved first and last residue. D genes are given only for firm matches.

V gene | D gene | CDR3 protein
TRBV9 | TRBD1 | ASSFRTGPNTGELF
TRBV6-1 | . | ASSVTYNEQF
TRBV9 | . | ASSVAGGESGYT
TRBV7-6 | . | ASSSYGTYEQY
TRBV10-2 | TRBD1 | ASRPEQGAYTIY
TRBV5-1 | TRBD2 | ASSPGLAGAYEQY
TRBV6-5 | . | ASRQGSYEQY
TRBV28 | . | ASIGSGYETQY
TRBV27 | TRBD1 | ASSLGQVKNNEQF
TRBV11-2 | . | ASSLGTYSYEQY
TRBV7-2 | TRBD2 | ASSPKRENTGELF
TRBV19 | TRBD1 | AIRTGGASFGTGELF
TRBV5-1 | . | ASSRDPGEPYNEQF
TRBV19 | TRBD2 | ASSIGLAGPYEQY
TRBV7-8 | . | ASSLLWAGSSEAF
TRBV5-1 | TRBD1 | ASSPLRDREAF
TRBV28 | . | ASSLRRVTNTGELF
TRBV6-5 | TRBD1 | ASSTGQDYGYT
TRBV19 | TRBD1 | ASSSTGGFYEQY
TRBV4-2 | TRBD1 | ASSQVGTGLNEQF